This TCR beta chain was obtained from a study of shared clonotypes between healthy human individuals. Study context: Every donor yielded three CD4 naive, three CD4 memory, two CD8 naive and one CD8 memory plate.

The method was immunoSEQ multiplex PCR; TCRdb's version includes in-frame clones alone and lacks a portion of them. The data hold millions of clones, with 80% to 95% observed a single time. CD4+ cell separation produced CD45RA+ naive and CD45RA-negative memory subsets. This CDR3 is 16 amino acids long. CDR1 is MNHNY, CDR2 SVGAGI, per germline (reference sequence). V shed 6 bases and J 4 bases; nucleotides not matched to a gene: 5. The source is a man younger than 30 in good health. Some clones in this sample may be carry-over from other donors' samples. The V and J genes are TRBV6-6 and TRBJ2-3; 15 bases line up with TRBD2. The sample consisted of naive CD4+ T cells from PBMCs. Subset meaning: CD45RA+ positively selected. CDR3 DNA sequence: TGTGCCAGCAGGAGGACTAGCGGGAGGGCCCCAGATACGCAGTATTTT. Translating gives CASRRTSGRAPDTQYF.